Given below is one T cell receptor beta chain in context. This clonotype was observed a handful of times. Its antigen is still unknown. Per-base quality was not reported, and no clone a single base away is much larger than it. There are 14 amino acids in the CDR3, from cysteine to phenylalanine inclusive. The only DNA kept is the CDR3, 42 bases in frame from the first base. CDR1 and CDR2 are drawn from the germline V gene: SGHRS, YFSETQ. Germline trimming: 1 base from V, 1 base from J; junction bases outside gene matches: 1. This sample stems from a study of response to subunit inactivated influenza vaccine (dated by TCRdb to the late 2010s). Regarding the complete study: The study used deep quantitative T cell receptor repertoire profiling to track responses to a trivalent subunit inactivated influenza vaccine.

Receptor amplification or capture employed RT-PCR. TCRdb lists the instrument as Illumina HiSeq 2500. Clones were called with MiXCR by TCRdb after fastp trimmed the public reads at Q25, and only in-frame beta chains were retained. A single entry per CDR3 protein holds the most common genes and DNA from its merged rows. The sample table records 500,000 to 550,000 distinct CDR3 sequences; 6.5% to 8% of these occur just once. The ten top clones hold about an eighth of the sample. The paper as a whole reports these results and caveats: It was suggested by the authors that each seasonal influenza vaccination may recruit only a limited number of new T cells.

The V and J segments used are TRBV5-1 and TRBJ2-5; TRBD1 agrees with 7 junctional bases. The sequencing here drew on PBMCs from blood, taken about 24 months after vaccination. The sequence was collected from a man between 50 and 69 years old who received an inactivated influenza vaccine. Donor details come from another sample of the same person, matched by shared clones. The CDR3 amino acid sequence is: CASSLTGAQETQYF. The DNA reads TGCGCCAGCAGCTTGACAGGGGCCCAAGAGACCCAGTACTTC.